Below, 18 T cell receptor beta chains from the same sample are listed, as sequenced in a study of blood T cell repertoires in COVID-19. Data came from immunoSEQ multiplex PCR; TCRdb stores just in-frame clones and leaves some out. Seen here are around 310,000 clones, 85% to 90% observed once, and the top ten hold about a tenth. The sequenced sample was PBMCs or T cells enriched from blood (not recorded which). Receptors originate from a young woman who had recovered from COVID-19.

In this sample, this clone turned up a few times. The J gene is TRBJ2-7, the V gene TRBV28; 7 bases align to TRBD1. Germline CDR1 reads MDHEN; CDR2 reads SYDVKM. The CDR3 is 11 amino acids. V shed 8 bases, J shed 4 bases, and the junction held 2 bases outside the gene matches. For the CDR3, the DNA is TGTGCCAGCGGGACAGATTACGAGCAGTACTTC. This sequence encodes CASGTDYEQYF.

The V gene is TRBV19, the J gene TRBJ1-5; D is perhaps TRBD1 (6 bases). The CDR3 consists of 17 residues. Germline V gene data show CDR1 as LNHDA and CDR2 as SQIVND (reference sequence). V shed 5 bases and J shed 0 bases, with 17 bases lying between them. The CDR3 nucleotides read TGTGCCAGTAGTGTAGGACAGTTCAAAGATAGCAATCAGCCCCAGCATTTT. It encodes CASSVGQFKDSNQPQHF.

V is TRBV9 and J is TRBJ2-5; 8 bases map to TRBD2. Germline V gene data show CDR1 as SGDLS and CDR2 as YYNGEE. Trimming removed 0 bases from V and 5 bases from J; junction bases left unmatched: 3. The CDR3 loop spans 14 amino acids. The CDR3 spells CASSVERETETQYF. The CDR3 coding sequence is TGTGCCAGCAGCGTAGAGCGGGAGACGGAGACCCAGTACTTC.

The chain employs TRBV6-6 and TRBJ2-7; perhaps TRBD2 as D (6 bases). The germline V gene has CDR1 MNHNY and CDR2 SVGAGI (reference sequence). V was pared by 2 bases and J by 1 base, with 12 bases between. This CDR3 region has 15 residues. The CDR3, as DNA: TGTGCCAGCAGTTACCATAGCGGCCCTTCCTACGAGCAGTACTTC. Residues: CASSYHSGPSYEQYF.

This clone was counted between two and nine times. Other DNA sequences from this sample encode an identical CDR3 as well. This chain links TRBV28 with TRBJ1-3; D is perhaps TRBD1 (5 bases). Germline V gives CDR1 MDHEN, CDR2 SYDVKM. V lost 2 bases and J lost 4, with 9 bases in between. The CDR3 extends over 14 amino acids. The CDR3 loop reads CASSLAGLGNTIYF. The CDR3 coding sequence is TGTGCCAGCAGTTTAGCAGGGTTGGGAAACACCATATATTTT.

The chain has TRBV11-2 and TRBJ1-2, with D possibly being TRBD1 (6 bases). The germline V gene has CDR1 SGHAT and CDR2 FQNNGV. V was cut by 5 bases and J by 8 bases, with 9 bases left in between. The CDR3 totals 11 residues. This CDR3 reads CASSPGVGYTF. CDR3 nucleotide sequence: TGTGCCAGCAGCCCAGGGGTCGGCTACACCTTC. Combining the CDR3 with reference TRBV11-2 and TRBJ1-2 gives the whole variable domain EAGVAQSPRYKIIEKRQSVAFWCNPISGHATLYWYQQILGQGPKLLIQFQNNGVVDDSQLPKDRFSAERLKGVDSTLKIQPAKLEDSAVYLCASSPGVGYTFGSGTRLTVV.

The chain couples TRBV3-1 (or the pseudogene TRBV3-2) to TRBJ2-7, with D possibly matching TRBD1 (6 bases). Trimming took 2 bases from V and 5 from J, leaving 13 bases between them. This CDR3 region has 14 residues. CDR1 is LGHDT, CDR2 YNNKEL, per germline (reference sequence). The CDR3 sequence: CASSQPPGDHEQYF. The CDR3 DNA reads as TGTGCCAGCAGCCAACCGCCAGGGGACCACGAGCAGTACTTC.

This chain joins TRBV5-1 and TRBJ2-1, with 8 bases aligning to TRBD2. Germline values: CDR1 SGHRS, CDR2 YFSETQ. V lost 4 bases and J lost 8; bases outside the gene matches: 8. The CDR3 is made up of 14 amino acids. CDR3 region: CASSKGLARHEQFF. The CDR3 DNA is TGCGCCAGCAGCAAAGGACTAGCCCGACATGAGCAGTTCTTC.

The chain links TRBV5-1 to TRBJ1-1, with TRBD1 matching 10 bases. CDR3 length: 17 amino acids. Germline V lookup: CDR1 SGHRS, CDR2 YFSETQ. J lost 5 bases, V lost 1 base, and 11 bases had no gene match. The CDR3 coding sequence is TGCGCCAGCAGCTTGTTTTGGCAGACAGGGGGCGCGACTGAAGCTTTCTTT. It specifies CASSLFWQTGGATEAFF.

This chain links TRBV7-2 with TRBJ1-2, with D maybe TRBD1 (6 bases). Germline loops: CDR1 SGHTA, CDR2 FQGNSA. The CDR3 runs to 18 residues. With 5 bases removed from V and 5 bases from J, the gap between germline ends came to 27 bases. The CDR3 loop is CASSSPRGLGARVYGYTF. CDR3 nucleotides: TGTGCCAGCAGCAGTCCCCGTGGGTTGGGGGCGCGTGTTTATGGCTACACCTTC.

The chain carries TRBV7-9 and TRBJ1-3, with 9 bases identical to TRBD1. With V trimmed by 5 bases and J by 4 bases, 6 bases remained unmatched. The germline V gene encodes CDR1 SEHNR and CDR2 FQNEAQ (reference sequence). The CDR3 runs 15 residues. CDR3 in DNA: TGTGCCAGCAGCGCGTACAGGGGGCGAGGAAACACCATATATTTT. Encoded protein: CASSAYRGRGNTIYF.

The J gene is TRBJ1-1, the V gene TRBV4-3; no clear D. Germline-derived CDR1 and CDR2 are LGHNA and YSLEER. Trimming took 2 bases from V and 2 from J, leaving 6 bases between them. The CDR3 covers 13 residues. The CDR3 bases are TGCGCCAGCAGCCAAACGCGAAACACTGAAGCTTTCTTT. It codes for CASSQTRNTEAFF.

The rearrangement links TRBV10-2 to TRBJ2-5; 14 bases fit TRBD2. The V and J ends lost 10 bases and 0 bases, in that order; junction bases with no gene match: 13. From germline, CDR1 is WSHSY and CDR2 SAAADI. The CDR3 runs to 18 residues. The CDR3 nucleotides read TGCGCCACCAAGAGAGGGACTAGCGGGAGTCAGTACCAAGAGACCCAGTACTTC. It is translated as CATKRGTSGSQYQETQYF.

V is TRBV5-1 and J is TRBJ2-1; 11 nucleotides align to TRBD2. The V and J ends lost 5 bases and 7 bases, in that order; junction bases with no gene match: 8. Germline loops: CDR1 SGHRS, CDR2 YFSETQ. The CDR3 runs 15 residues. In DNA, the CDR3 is TGCGCCAGCAGTCTACTAGCGGGAGTTGAGAATGAGCAGTTCTTC. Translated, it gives CASSLLAGVENEQFF.

The chain's CDR3 is CASNRETGQNTEAFF. For the CDR3, the DNA is TGTGCCAGCAACCGGGAAACGGGACAGAACACTGAAGCTTTCTTT. V usage is TRBV5-5 and J usage is TRBJ1-1; a possible D gene is TRBD1 (6 bases). Trimming stripped 6 bases from V and 1 base from J, with 16 bases between. The CDR3 extends over 15 amino acids. CDR1 SGHKS and CDR2 YYEKEE come from the germline V gene (reference sequence).

CDR3 sequence reads: CASSDVTGEAFF. DNA of the CDR3: TGTGCCAGCAGTGACGTGACGGGTGAAGCTTTCTTT. The V gene is TRBV6-1, the J gene TRBJ1-1, with D hard to call. CDR1 is MNHNS, CDR2 SASEGT, per germline. This CDR3 contains 12 residues. V lost 3 bases, J lost 7 bases, and 9 bases lay in between.

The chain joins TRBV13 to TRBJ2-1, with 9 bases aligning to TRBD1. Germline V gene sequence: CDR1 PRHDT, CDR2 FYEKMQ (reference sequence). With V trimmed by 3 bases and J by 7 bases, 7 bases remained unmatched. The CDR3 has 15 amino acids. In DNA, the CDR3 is TGTGCCAGCAGCTTTGGGACAGGGTTAGTGAATGAGCAGTTCTTC. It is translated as CASSFGTGLVNEQFF.

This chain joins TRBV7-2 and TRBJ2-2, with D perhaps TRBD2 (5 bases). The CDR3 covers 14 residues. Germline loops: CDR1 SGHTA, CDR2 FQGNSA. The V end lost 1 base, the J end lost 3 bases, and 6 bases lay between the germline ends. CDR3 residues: CASSLGGYTGELFF. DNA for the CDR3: TGTGCCAGCAGCTTAGGCGGGTACACCGGGGAGCTGTTTTTT.